Listed here are 12 T cell receptor beta chains from one sample, sequenced in a study of a mutant IDH1 vaccine in newly diagnosed glioma. As to time point: week 23, last vaccination. Mutant IDH1 20-mer peptide, at 300 ug, made up each vaccine dose, with topical imiquimod. No antigen has been identified for these receptors. Clones were sequenced by immunoSEQ multiplex PCR, and TCRdb holds only the in-frame ones, with some missing. Of about 81,000 clones listed, about 82% are singletons. Sequencing used PBMCs, obtained from a glioma patient whose treatment included an IDH1 peptide vaccine. These receptors were obtained from a man between 25 and 39 years old with glioma. Some clones in this sample may be carry-over from other donors' samples.

V usage is TRBV5-6 and J usage is TRBJ1-1; D unclear. Deletions cut 0 bases from V and 6 bases from J, with 9 bases between. The germline CDR1 and CDR2 sequences are SGHDT and YYEEEE. The CDR3 is 13 residues long. CDR3 residues: CASSLVKGPEAFF. The DNA of the CDR3 is TGTGCCAGCAGCTTGGTAAAGGGTCCTGAAGCTTTCTTT.

The rearrangement uses TRBV13 and TRBJ2-1; 11 bases align to TRBD1. With V trimmed by 5 bases and J by 8 bases, 5 bases remained unmatched. CDR1 is PRHDT and CDR2 is FYEKMQ in the germline V gene (reference sequence). The CDR3 sequence is 14 residues long. The CDR3 DNA is TGTGCCAGCAGCAAAAGGACAGGGGGCGATGAGCAGTTCTTC. It specifies CASSKRTGGDEQFF.

This clone appeared once. The rearrangement links TRBV5-8 to TRBJ2-3; D is ambiguous. Trimming took 7 bases from V and 4 from J, leaving 19 bases between them. From germline, CDR1 is SGHTS and CDR2 YDEGEE. This CDR3 is 15 amino acids long. DNA for the CDR3: TGTGCCAGCTACGAACGTCAAGGGATAGCAGATACGCAGTATTTT. Encoded protein: CASYERQGIADTQYF. The complete variable domain, with remaining parts taken from reference TRBV5-8 and TRBJ2-3, reads EAGVTQSPTHLIKTRGQQATLRCSPISGHTSVYWYQQALGLGLQFLLWYDEGEERNRGNFPPRFSGRQFPNYSSELNVNALELEDSALYLCASYERQGIADTQYFGPGTRLTVL.

This chain joins TRBV6-1 and TRBJ2-5; 11 bases are a match to TRBD2. This CDR3 spans 14 amino acids. CDR1 is MNHNS, CDR2 SASEGT, per germline. V gave up 10 bases and J gave up 6 bases; unmatched junction bases: 10. The CDR3 protein is CATHSGGGRKTQYF. Written as DNA, the CDR3 is TGTGCCACCCATAGCGGGGGGGGCCGGAAGACCCAGTACTTC.

This chain connects TRBV6-1 to TRBJ2-7; TRBD1 matches at 7 bases. V was pared by 3 bases and J by 1 base, with 6 bases of the junction left unmatched. Per the germline V gene, CDR1 is MNHNS and CDR2 is SASEGT. This CDR3 spans 15 amino acids. CDR3 amino acids: CASSDLKGASYEQYF. DNA of the CDR3: TGTGCCAGCAGTGACCTCAAGGGGGCTTCCTACGAGCAGTACTTC.

The chain joins TRBV5-1 to TRBJ2-2; 9 nucleotides align to TRBD1. Germline trimming cut 4 bases from V and 4 bases from J; bases unmatched to any gene: 11. Germline-derived CDR1 and CDR2 are SGHRS and YFSETQ. This CDR3 has 17 amino acids. The CDR3 loop is CASSHRTGALFTGELFF. CDR3 DNA: TGCGCCAGCAGCCACCGGACAGGGGCATTGTTCACCGGGGAGCTGTTTTTT.

This clone was counted between two and nine times. The genes are TRBV30 and TRBJ1-2, with D uncertain. Germline-derived CDR1 and CDR2 are GTSNPN and SVGIG (reference sequence). There are 10 residues in the CDR3. V lost 5 bases to trimming and J lost 7 bases, with 8 bases between them. The CDR3 spells CAWGDFGYTF. The CDR3 region has the DNA TGTGCCTGGGGGGATTTTGGCTACACCTTC. Full variable domain (outside the CDR3, taken from reference TRBV30 and TRBJ1-2): SQTIHQWPATLVQPVGSPLSLECTVEGTSNPNLYWYRQAAGRGLQLLFYSVGIGQISSEVPQNLSASRPQDRQFILSSKKLLLSDSGFYLCAWGDFGYTFGSGTRLTVV.

This chain links TRBV4-3 with TRBJ2-5, with D possibly being TRBD1 (6 bases). The J call could be wrong; TRBJ2-7 is a better fit for the DNA end. The length of the CDR3 is 15 residues. Per the germline V gene, CDR1 is LGHNA and CDR2 is YSLEER. The CDR3: CASSHSVGGPYEQYF. The CDR3 DNA reads as TGCGCCAGCAGCCATTCCGTAGGGGGTCCCTACGAGCAGTACTTC.

This chain joins TRBV19 and TRBJ2-2; 9 bases match TRBD1. The CDR3 contains 15 residues. The trim removed 7 bases at V and 3 bases at J, leaving 6 bases unmatched. Germline CDR1 LNHDA, CDR2 SQIVND (reference sequence). Written as DNA, the CDR3 is TGTGCCAGTAAGGTTCGGACAGGGGACACCGGGGAGCTGTTTTTT. Its protein product is CASKVRTGDTGELFF.

The chain joins TRBV9 to TRBJ1-3, with D possibly being TRBD1 (5 bases). V was clipped by 7 bases and J by 4 bases, with 18 bases between them. The CDR3 totals 15 residues. Germline CDR1 reads SGDLS; CDR2 reads YYNGEE. The CDR3 protein is CASAIDERGGNTIYF. The CDR3 DNA sequence: TGTGCCAGCGCTATCGACGAGAGGGGAGGAAACACCATATATTTT.

V gene TRBV2 combines with J gene TRBJ2-5, with a weak D call TRBD2 (6 bases). This CDR3 has 12 residues. Trimming pared 1 base from V and 8 bases from J, leaving 8 bases between. CDR1 and CDR2 from the germline V gene are SNHLY and FYNNEI. The DNA of the CDR3 is TGTGCCAGCAGTGAAGGGGGGGATACCCAGTACTTC. This codes for CASSEGGDTQYF. Using reference TRBV2 and TRBJ2-5 for the parts outside the CDR3, the full variable domain is EPEVTQTPSHQVTQMGQEVILRCVPISNHLYFYWYRQILGQKVEFLVSFYNNEISEKSEIFDDQFSVERPDGSNFTLKIRSTKLEDSAMYFCASSEGGDTQYFGPGTRLLVL.

This clone was counted between two and nine times. The J gene is TRBJ1-1, the V gene TRBV10-3; 8 bases map to TRBD1. CDR1 ENHRY and CDR2 SYGVKD come from the germline V gene. The CDR3 covers 14 residues. The junction had 6 bases not matched to a gene; V was cut back by 6 bases and J by 3 bases. This CDR3 is CAIRNGQGYTEAFF. In DNA form, the CDR3 reads TGTGCCATCAGGAATGGACAGGGCTACACTGAAGCTTTCTTT.